These T cell receptor beta chains were read from a single sample in a study of cytomegalovirus exposure and HLA in healthy donors. Method: immunoSEQ multiplex PCR; TCRdb's copy keeps in-frame clones and lacks some. The sample has a few hundred thousand clones, just over 85% seen once. Sequenced: PBMCs. Every receptor here comes from a woman aged 18-35 years in good health and CMV-seronegative. The CDR3 runs from the conserved cysteine through the conserved F or W. D genes are given only for firm matches. Size is omitted from some rows. Given values are once, few, many or a class for expanded clones.

clone_size	v_call	j_call	d_call	cdr3_nt	cdr3_aa
-	TRBV28	TRBJ1-2	-	TGTGCCAGCAGGGGAGGGTCCTCCCCTCGGCGCTACACCTTC	CASRGGSSPRRYTF
-	TRBV5-1	TRBJ1-1	-	TGCGCCAGCAGCTTGGAAGGGACAAAGAACACTGAAGCTTTCTTT	CASSLEGTKNTEAFF
-	TRBV19	TRBJ2-7	TRBD1	TGTGCCAGTAGGGACAGGGGCTACGAGCAGTACTTC	CASRDRGYEQYF
-	TRBV6-1	TRBJ1-5	-	TGTGCCAGCAGGTGGACACCCTATAGCAATCAGCCCCAGCATTTT	CASRWTPYSNQPQHF
-	TRBV28	TRBJ2-7	-	TGTGCCAGCAGTTCCGGACAGCGAACCTACGAGCAGTACTTC	CASSSGQRTYEQYF
-	TRBV28	TRBJ1-1	-	TGTGCCAGCAGTTTATACGCGGCAAGGAAGACGCTCAACACTGAAGCTTTCTTT	CASSLYAARKTLNTEAFF
once	TRBV7-2	TRBJ2-1	TRBD1	TGTGCCAGCAGCAGAGGGACAGGGGAGTTCTTC	CASSRGTGEFF
-	TRBV19	TRBJ1-2	-	TGTGCCAGTAGTATAGCGGGGGATACACCCTATGGCTACACCTTC	CASSIAGDTPYGYTF
-	TRBV5-4	TRBJ2-2	TRBD1	TGTGCCAGCAGCTGGACGGGACAGGGCAACCTTCGGGGGCTGTTTTTT	CASSWTGQGNLRGLFF
-	TRBV6-1	TRBJ2-3	TRBD2	TGTGCCAGCTTAGCGGGCGCCCGGGGAGATACGCAGTATTTT	CASLAGARGDTQYF
-	TRBV5-1	TRBJ2-6	-	TGCGCCAGCAGCTTGGCAGGGGCTGGGGCCAACGTCCTGACTTTC	CASSLAGAGANVLTF
-	TRBV9	TRBJ2-1	TRBD2	TGTGCCAGCAGCGTCGCACTAGCGGGAGGGGACAATGAGCAGTTCTTC	CASSVALAGGDNEQFF
-	TRBV7-9	TRBJ2-6	-	TGTGCCAGCAGCCGGGTTAGGGGTTCTGGGGCCAACGTCCTGACTTTC	CASSRVRGSGANVLTF
-	TRBV2	TRBJ2-1	TRBD1	TGTGCCAGCAGCGGACAGGGGTTATCCAATGAGCAGTTCTTC	CASSGQGLSNEQFF
once	TRBV7-8	TRBJ2-1	-	TGTGCCAGCAGGTCCTTACAGGGAGTACAAGGCAATGAGCAGTTCTTC	CASRSLQGVQGNEQFF
-	TRBV27	TRBJ2-1	TRBD2	TGTGCCAGCAGTTTAAGCGGGGGGCTCCACGATGAGCAGTTCTTC	CASSLSGGLHDEQFF
once	TRBV2	TRBJ2-2	TRBD2	TGTGCCAGCAGATTATCTAGCGGGGTCAACACCGGGGAGCTGTTTTTT	CASRLSSGVNTGELFF
-	TRBV5-1	TRBJ2-7	TRBD2	TGCGCCAGCAGCTTGACTAGCGGGAGGGTAGGCGAGCAGTACTTC	CASSLTSGRVGEQYF
-	TRBV30	TRBJ2-7	TRBD1	TGTGCCTGGAAGTCCCCCCCCGGGACAGAGTACGAGCAGTACTTC	CAWKSPPGTEYEQYF
-	TRBV7-8	TRBJ2-7	TRBD2	TGTGCCAGCAGACCTGGGACTAGCGGATCCTACGAGCAGTACTTC	CASRPGTSGSYEQYF
-	TRBV28	TRBJ2-7	TRBD1	TGTGCCAGCAGTAGACAGGGGGCTTACGAGCAGTACTTC	CASSRQGAYEQYF
-	TRBV20-1	TRBJ1-2	-	TGCAGTGCTAATGAGCTTTATGGCTACACCTTC	CSANELYGYTF
-	TRBV19	TRBJ1-5	-	TGTGCCAGTCGACGGGACAATCTCAATCAGCCCCAGCATTTT	CASRRDNLNQPQHF